Shown below are 29 T cell receptor beta chains from a single sample sequenced in a study of tumor-infiltrating lymphocytes in localized non-small cell lung cancer. Sequencing used immunoSEQ multiplex PCR; TCRdb keeps in-frame clones, though not all of them. The repertoire has some 15,000 clones, around 82% of them found once; the top ten carry 15% to 20%. What was sequenced was lung tumor tissue. The receptors originated from a human donor with non-small cell lung cancer.

This chain links TRBV6-1 with TRBJ1-2; tentative D call: TRBD1 (6 bases). Trimming cost V 3 bases and J 8 bases, with 19 bases left between them. Germline CDR1 MNHNS, CDR2 SASEGT. This CDR3 comprises 15 residues. The CDR3 protein is CASSDYNRVPGGYTF. In DNA form, the CDR3 reads TGTGCCAGCAGTGACTACAACAGGGTCCCGGGGGGCTACACCTTC.

The chain is built from TRBV6-4 and TRBJ2-3; D is uncertain. Germline V CDR1 and CDR2: MRHNA, SNTAGT. The CDR3 is 13 residues long. V was shortened by 3 bases and J by 8 bases, with 12 bases between the two germline ends. The CDR3 here is CASSEFADATQYF. The CDR3 DNA reads TGTGCCAGCAGTGAGTTTGCTGATGCTACGCAGTATTTT.

The gene calls are TRBV5-6 and TRBJ2-1; D may be TRBD2 (6 bases). Trimming removed 3 bases at V and 10 bases at J, with 11 bases between. This CDR3 comprises 12 residues. CDR1 SGHDT and CDR2 YYEEEE come from the germline V gene. Written as DNA, the CDR3 is TGTGCCAGCAGCTGGGGAGGACTCGAGCAGTTCTTC. This translates into CASSWGGLEQFF.

The gene calls are TRBV9 and TRBJ2-7, with TRBD2 matching 13 bases. With V trimmed by 3 bases and J by 3 bases, 0 bases remained unmatched. Germline V lookup: CDR1 SGDLS, CDR2 YYNGEE. The CDR3 has 14 residues. DNA for the CDR3: TGTGCCAGCAGCGGGACTAGCGGGAGCTACGAGCAGTACTTC. Translated, it gives CASSGTSGSYEQYF. Filled out from reference TRBV9 and TRBJ2-7, the complete variable domain reads DSGVTQTPKHLITATGQRVTLRCSPRSGDLSVYWYQQSLDQGLQFLIQYYNGEERAKGNILERFSAQQFPDLHSELNLSSLELGDSALYFCASSGTSGSYEQYFGPGTRLTVT.

This sequence joins TRBV29-1 and TRBJ2-7; TRBD1 matches at 10 bases. Trimming cost V 5 bases and J 6 bases; bases outside gene matches: 10. This CDR3 is 14 amino acids long. CDR1 is SQVTM and CDR2 is ANQGSEA in the germline V gene. CDR3 DNA: TGCAGCGTTCTAACCATGACAGGGGGCAGCGAGCAGTACTTC. Protein: CSVLTMTGGSEQYF.

The chain joins TRBV9 to TRBJ2-5; TRBD2 matches at 10 bases. Looked up from germline, CDR1 is SGDLS and CDR2 is YYNGEE. Trimming at V came to 1 base and at J to 1 base, leaving 4 bases not matched to a gene. The CDR3 contains 16 residues. DNA of the CDR3: TGTGCCAGCAGCGTACGGACTAGCGGAGTCCAAGAGACCCAGTACTTC. Translated: CASSVRTSGVQETQYF.

The CDR3 spells CATSRARDARRSPLHF. The CDR3 DNA reads TGTGCCACCAGCAGAGCTCGGGACGCGAGGCGTTCACCCCTCCACTTT. The chain links TRBV15 to TRBJ1-6, with a possible D match to TRBD1 (5 bases). V lost 1 base and J 9 bases, leaving 16 bases between the germline ends. Germline V lookup: CDR1 LNHNV, CDR2 YYDKDF (reference sequence). There are 16 residues in the CDR3.

The rearrangement joins TRBV6-1 to TRBJ2-7; D is possibly TRBD1 (5 bases). The CDR3 spans 14 residues. Germline V gives CDR1 MNHNS, CDR2 SASEGT. Trimming pared 1 base from V and 0 bases from J, leaving 7 bases between. This CDR3 reads CASSEGTSSYEQYF. The DNA of the CDR3 is TGTGCCAGCAGTGAAGGGACATCCTCCTACGAGCAGTACTTC.

This rearrangement joins TRBV19 to TRBJ1-6; D call uncertain. V was cut by 4 bases and J by 7 bases, with 8 bases left in between. Per the germline V gene, CDR1 is LNHDA and CDR2 is SQIVND (reference sequence). This CDR3 has 13 amino acids. CDR3 nucleotide sequence: TGTGCCAGTAGTAACGGACGGAATTCACCCCTCCACTTT. Its protein product is CASSNGRNSPLHF.

The V and J genes are TRBV4-1 and TRBJ1-1; D gene uncertain. Trimming stripped 5 bases from V and 1 base from J, with 11 bases between. The CDR3 length is 14 residues. Germline CDR1 is MGHRA and CDR2 is YSYEKL. CDR3 in amino acids: CASSLSHKNTEAFF. In nucleotides, the CDR3 is TGCGCCAGCAGCTTGAGTCACAAGAACACTGAAGCTTTCTTT.

This clone came up a few times. The chain employs TRBV4-2 and TRBJ1-2; no firm D call. The V gene lost 7 bases and the J gene lost 7 bases, with 13 bases spanning the gap. The CDR3 spans 12 residues. Germline CDR1 is LGHNA and CDR2 is YNFKEQ. The CDR3 DNA reads TGTGCCAGCAATACGGCGACATCTGGCTACACCTTC. Its protein is CASNTATSGYTF.

The chain couples TRBV15 to TRBJ2-1; TRBD2 matches 8 bases. After removal of 6 bases from V and 1 base from J, the junction contained 11 bases not matched to a gene. Germline V gene data show CDR1 as LNHNV and CDR2 as YYDKDF (reference sequence). CDR3 length: 17 amino acids. Here the CDR3 reads CATSDPGGRASYNEQFF. CDR3 bases: TGTGCCACCAGTGACCCGGGGGGGAGGGCGTCCTACAATGAGCAGTTCTTC.

The rearrangement links TRBV19 to TRBJ1-1; D is perhaps TRBD1 (5 bases). Germline CDR1 and CDR2: LNHDA and SQIVND (reference sequence). With 7 bases removed from V and 2 bases from J, the gap between germline ends came to 14 bases. The CDR3 loop spans 14 amino acids. CDR3 sequence: CASNHGTYNTEAFF. CDR3 bases: TGTGCCAGTAACCATGGGACGTATAACACTGAAGCTTTCTTT.

The chain employs TRBV7-6 and TRBJ2-5, with 10 bases fitting TRBD2. J was trimmed by 1 base and V by 4 bases; bases with no gene match: 3. The CDR3 runs 15 residues. CDR1 is SGHVS and CDR2 is FNYEAQ in the germline V gene. CDR3 DNA: TGTGCCAGCAGCTCACTAGCGGGGATCCAAGAGACCCAGTACTTC. Encoded protein: CASSSLAGIQETQYF.

The chain has TRBV5-1 and TRBJ2-7; the D gene could be TRBD1 or TRBD2 (5 bases each). The V gene's germline CDR1 is SGHRS and CDR2 YFSETQ. Trimming removed 4 bases at V and 2 bases at J, with 13 bases between. CDR3 length equals 14 residues. In DNA form, the CDR3 reads TGCGCCAGCAGCGGGGGTGGATCCGCCTACGAGCAGTACTTC. This encodes CASSGGGSAYEQYF.

This chain's CDR3 is CASSLKGSYEQYF. The CDR3 DNA sequence: TGTGCCAGCAGTTTGAAAGGATCCTACGAGCAGTACTTC. The V gene is TRBV27, the J gene TRBJ2-7; no definite D call. Trimming left V 3 bases short and J 1 base short, with 7 bases between. The germline gives CDR1 MNHEY, CDR2 SMNVEV (reference sequence). The CDR3 is made up of 13 amino acids.

The V and J genes are TRBV15 and TRBJ1-2; the D is unclear. The V gene's germline CDR1 is LNHNV and CDR2 YYDKDF (reference sequence). The CDR3 is 13 residues long. Trimming removed 0 bases at V and 0 bases at J, with 2 bases between. In DNA, the CDR3 is TGTGCCACCAGCAGAGACACTAACTATGGCTACACCTTC. Protein product: CATSRDTNYGYTF.

The chain uses TRBV7-2 and TRBJ1-5; D might be TRBD1 (5 bases). CDR3 size: 13 residues. Germline lookup yields CDR1 SGHTA and CDR2 FQGNSA. V gave up 5 bases and J gave up 3 bases, with 8 bases separating them. The CDR3 DNA sequence: TGTGCCAGCAGCCCAGGGACCAATCAGCCCCAGCATTTT. Residues: CASSPGTNQPQHF.

With regard to this clone: At the DNA level, this CDR3 is encoded by other sequences in the same sample as well. This chain uses TRBV6-1 with TRBJ1-6; the D is unclear. With 4 bases removed from V and 4 bases from J, the gap between germline ends came to 8 bases. The length of the CDR3 is 14 residues. In germline, CDR1 is MNHNS, CDR2 SASEGT. The CDR3 bases are TGTGCCAGCAGTGCCGGGCCGTATAATTCACCCCTCCACTTT. Amino acids: CASSAGPYNSPLHF.

The rearrangement uses TRBV7-9 and TRBJ1-1, with D unresolved. The length of the CDR3 is 14 residues. Germline V gene data show CDR1 as SEHNR and CDR2 as FQNEAQ (reference sequence). Between the trimmed V and J ends, which lost 3 bases and 1 base, there was a span of 9 bases. The DNA for the CDR3 is TGTGCCAGCAGCTTGTCCCACGGGAACACTGAAGCTTTCTTT. This translates into CASSLSHGNTEAFF.

This clone was seen once. J is TRBJ2-2 and V is TRBV21-1. TRBV21-1 is a pseudogene segment. The CDR3 contains 14 residues. Written as DNA, the CDR3 is TGTGCCAGCACCTCCGGCGTTCGGAACGGGGAGCTGTTTTTT. Residues: CASTSGVRNGELFF.

This clone appeared a few times. The chain combines TRBV2 with TRBJ1-1; weak D call: TRBD1 (5 bases). The CDR3 contains 14 residues. Looked up from germline, CDR1 is SNHLY and CDR2 is FYNNEI. V lost 8 bases and J 4 bases, leaving 17 bases between the germline ends. The CDR3 sequence: CASVGDLRITEAFF. In DNA form, the CDR3 reads TGTGCCAGCGTAGGGGACCTCAGGATCACTGAAGCTTTCTTT.

This sequence joins TRBV10-3 and TRBJ1-2; no clear D. The CDR3 runs to 13 residues. Per germline, CDR1 ENHRY and CDR2 SYGVKD. Trimming left V 2 bases short and J 6 bases short, with 10 bases between. The CDR3 sequence: CAISEIMPNGYTF. CDR3 bases: TGTGCCATCAGTGAGATTATGCCGAATGGCTACACCTTC.

This sequence joins TRBV5-1 and TRBJ1-2, with D uncertain. In germline, CDR1 is SGHRS, CDR2 YFSETQ. Deletions cut 0 bases from V and 5 bases from J, with 11 bases between. CDR3 length equals 14 residues. The CDR3 nucleotides read TGCGCCAGCAGCTTGGAGGGAGCGGGGTATGGCTACACCTTC. Translation: CASSLEGAGYGYTF.

The rearrangement uses TRBV6-6 and TRBJ1-2, with a weak D call TRBD1 (5 bases). V was cut by 3 bases and J by 4 bases, with 15 bases left in between. This CDR3 comprises 15 residues. Germline loops: CDR1 MNHNY, CDR2 SVGAGI (reference sequence). CDR3 sequence (DNA): TGTGCCAGCAGTTATACCCAATTGGGGACCTATGGCTACACCTTC. Translated, it gives CASSYTQLGTYGYTF.

The rearrangement uses TRBV11-2 and TRBJ1-1; unclear D gene. The CDR3 covers 14 residues. Trimming took 2 bases from V and 5 from J, leaving 12 bases between them. Looked up from germline, CDR1 is SGHAT and CDR2 is FQNNGV. CDR3 sequence reads: CASSLSAAGTEAFF. CDR3 nucleotide sequence: TGTGCCAGCAGCTTATCAGCAGCGGGGACTGAAGCTTTCTTT.

The CDR3 nucleotides read TGTGCCAGCAGCCGGGACAGACTCTACTCCGAGCAGTACTTC. Encoded protein: CASSRDRLYSEQYF. J is TRBJ2-7 and V is TRBV27; TRBD1 agrees at 7 bases. Germline V gene sequence: CDR1 MNHEY, CDR2 SMNVEV (reference sequence). This CDR3 has 14 amino acids. The J segment lost 6 bases and the V segment lost 6 bases, leaving 11 bases of the junction unmatched.

J is TRBJ2-3 and V is TRBV5-1; D remains unclear. CDR1 is SGHRS, CDR2 YFSETQ, per germline. This CDR3 contains 15 residues. V lost 1 base, J lost 3 bases, and 12 bases lay in between. The CDR3 reads CASSLNPQSTDTQYF. The CDR3 DNA is TGCGCCAGCAGCTTGAACCCCCAGTCAACAGATACGCAGTATTTT.

CDR3 sequence: CASSGLLYNEQFF. CDR3 sequence (DNA): TGCGCCAGCAGCGGGCTACTCTACAATGAGCAGTTCTTC. This chain links TRBV4-1 with TRBJ2-1; D remains unclear. Germline V lookup: CDR1 MGHRA, CDR2 YSYEKL. Trimming left V 5 bases short and J 3 bases short, with 8 bases between. The CDR3 runs to 13 residues.